These 9 T cell receptor beta chains originate from one sample sequenced in a study of technical replicates of blood from a few donors. Sequenced by immunoSEQ multiplex PCR; TCRdb stores in-frame clones only, minus some. Among about 93,000 clones listed, 95% were seen once. The sequencing input was T cells isolated from PBMCs. These receptors originate from a human donor in good health.

The chain carries TRBV11-2 and TRBJ1-2, with a tentative D call TRBD1 (5 bases). Trimming pared 5 bases from V and 3 bases from J, leaving 22 bases between. Germline V CDR1 and CDR2: SGHAT, FQNNGV. The CDR3 is made up of 17 amino acids. The CDR3 loop is CASSPDSRAQSDYGYTF. CDR3 bases: TGTGCCAGCAGCCCAGATAGCAGGGCCCAGTCTGACTATGGCTACACCTTC. Filled out from reference TRBV11-2 and TRBJ1-2, the complete variable domain reads EAGVAQSPRYKIIEKRQSVAFWCNPISGHATLYWYQQILGQGPKLLIQFQNNGVVDDSQLPKDRFSAERLKGVDSTLKIQPAKLEDSAVYLCASSPDSRAQSDYGYTFGSGTRLTVV.

The chain joins TRBV7-3 to TRBJ1-2, with D tentatively TRBD1 (6 bases). The germline V gene has CDR1 SGHTA and CDR2 FQGTGA. This CDR3 has 15 residues. V shed 1 base and J shed 3 bases, with 12 bases lying between them. CDR3 in DNA: TGTGCCAGCAGCTTAAGGGGAGGGGGAGACTATGGCTACACCTTC. It yields the protein CASSLRGGGDYGYTF. Full variable domain (rest looked up from reference TRBV7-3 and TRBJ1-2): GAGVSQTPSNKVTEKGKYVELRCDPISGHTALYWYRQSLGQGPEFLIYFQGTGAADDSGLPNDRFFAVRPEGSVSTLKIQRTERGDSAVYLCASSLRGGGDYGYTFGSGTRLTVV.

The chain recombines TRBV9 with TRBJ2-7; 9 bases agree with TRBD2. The CDR3 length is 15 residues. Germline trimming cut 0 bases from V and 2 bases from J; bases unmatched to any gene: 3. Germline assignment: CDR1 SGDLS and CDR2 YYNGEE. The CDR3 is CASSVGLADTYEQYF. The CDR3 DNA follows: TGTGCCAGCAGCGTAGGACTAGCGGATACCTACGAGCAGTACTTC.

This chain connects TRBV7-9 to TRBJ2-5; D possibly corresponds to TRBD1 (6 bases). The CDR3 runs 14 residues. The germline V gene has CDR1 SEHNR and CDR2 FQNEAQ (reference sequence). V was clipped by 2 bases and J by 3 bases, with 10 bases between them. The CDR3 sequence: CASSLNTGKETQYF. CDR3 in DNA: TGTGCCAGCAGCTTAAACACAGGGAAAGAGACCCAGTACTTC.

The gene calls are TRBV19 and TRBJ2-5; possible D gene TRBD1, 6 bases. V dropped 6 bases and J dropped 1 base, with 18 bases sitting between them. The CDR3 is made up of 16 amino acids. Germline V gene sequence: CDR1 LNHDA, CDR2 SQIVND (reference sequence). The CDR3 spells CASRKGQDLPQETQYF. CDR3 bases: TGTGCCAGTAGAAAGGGACAAGACCTTCCCCAAGAGACCCAGTACTTC.

The chain employs TRBV6-5 and TRBJ1-2, with 7 bases matching TRBD1. Losses at the gene ends were 9 bases for V and 4 bases for J; bases not matched to a gene: 14. Germline lookup yields CDR1 MNHEY and CDR2 SVGAGI. The CDR3 is 15 amino acids. CDR3 sequence reads: CASKLGQDLTYGYTF. The CDR3 nucleotides read TGTGCCAGTAAATTAGGACAGGACCTTACCTATGGCTACACCTTC.

This sequence joins TRBV4-1 and TRBJ1-1, with TRBD1 as a possible D gene (6 bases). Germline V lookup: CDR1 MGHRA, CDR2 YSYEKL. Trimming took 0 bases from V and 1 from J, leaving 15 bases between them. This CDR3 is 17 amino acids long. CDR3: CASSQDPQDSSNTEAFF. The CDR3 DNA reads TGCGCCAGCAGCCAAGATCCCCAGGACAGTTCGAACACTGAAGCTTTCTTT.

The chain employs TRBV7-2 and TRBJ2-3; D gene unclear. Germline assignment: CDR1 SGHTA and CDR2 FQGNSA. The CDR3 loop spans 13 amino acids. V was trimmed by 6 bases and J by 5 bases, leaving 12 bases between them. The CDR3 region has the DNA TGTGCCAGCAGACGCACCCAACTAGATACGCAGTATTTT. As protein: CASRRTQLDTQYF. The full variable domain, rest sourced from reference TRBV7-2 and TRBJ2-3, is GAGVSQSPSNKVTEKGKDVELRCDPISGHTALYWYRQSLGQGLEFLIYFQGNSAPDKSGLPSDRFSAERTGGSVSTLTIQRTQQEDSAVYLCASRRTQLDTQYFGPGTRLTVL.

This clone was counted a single time. V and J are TRBV18 and TRBJ1-5, with unresolved D. Germline V gene sequence: CDR1 KGHSH, CDR2 LQKENI. The CDR3 totals 13 residues. V was clipped by 3 bases and J by 3 bases, with 6 bases between them. The CDR3 reads CASSPEYNQPQHF. The CDR3 DNA follows: TGTGCCAGCTCACCCGAGTACAATCAGCCCCAGCATTTT.